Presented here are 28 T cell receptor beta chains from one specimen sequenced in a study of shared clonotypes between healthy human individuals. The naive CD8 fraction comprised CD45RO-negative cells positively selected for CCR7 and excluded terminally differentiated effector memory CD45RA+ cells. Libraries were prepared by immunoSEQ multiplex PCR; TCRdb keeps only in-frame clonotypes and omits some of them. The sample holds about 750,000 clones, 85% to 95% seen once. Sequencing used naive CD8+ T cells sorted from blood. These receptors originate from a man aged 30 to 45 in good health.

CDR3 DNA sequence: TGTGCCAGAAGCCCCGCCCGGGTCCATCGGGGGGGTACGCAGTATTTT. Encoded protein: CARSPARVHRGGTQYF. The chain is built from TRBV5-3 and TRBJ2-3; the match to TRBD2 covers 8 bases. TRBV5-3 falls under the ORF class, with uncertain function. The V and J ends lost 4 bases and 8 bases, in that order; junction bases with no gene match: 15. CDR3 length: 16 amino acids.

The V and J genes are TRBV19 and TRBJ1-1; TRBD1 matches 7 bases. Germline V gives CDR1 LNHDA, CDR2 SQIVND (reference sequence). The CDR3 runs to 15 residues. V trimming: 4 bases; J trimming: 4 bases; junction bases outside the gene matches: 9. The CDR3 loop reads CASSTPFTGVTEAFF. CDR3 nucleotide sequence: TGTGCCAGTAGTACCCCATTCACAGGGGTCACTGAAGCTTTCTTT.

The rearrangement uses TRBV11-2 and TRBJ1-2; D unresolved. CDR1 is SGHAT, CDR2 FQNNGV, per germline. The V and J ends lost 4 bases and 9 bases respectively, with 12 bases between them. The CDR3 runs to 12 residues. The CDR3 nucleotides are TGTGCCAGCAGCTCGTTGGACTTCCGCTACACCTTC. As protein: CASSSLDFRYTF.

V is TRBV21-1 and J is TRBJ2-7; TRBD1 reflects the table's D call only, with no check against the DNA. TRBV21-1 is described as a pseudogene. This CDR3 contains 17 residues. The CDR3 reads CASTTRTGRLKTYEQYF. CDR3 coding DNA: TGTGCCAGCACCACTAGGACAGGGCGACTAAAAACCTACGAGCAGTACTTC.

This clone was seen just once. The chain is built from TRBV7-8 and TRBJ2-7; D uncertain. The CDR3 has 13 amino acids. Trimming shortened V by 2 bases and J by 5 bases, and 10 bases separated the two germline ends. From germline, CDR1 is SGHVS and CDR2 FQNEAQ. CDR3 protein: CASSLSPSHEQYF. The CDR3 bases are TGTGCCAGCAGCTTAAGTCCCTCGCACGAGCAGTACTTC.

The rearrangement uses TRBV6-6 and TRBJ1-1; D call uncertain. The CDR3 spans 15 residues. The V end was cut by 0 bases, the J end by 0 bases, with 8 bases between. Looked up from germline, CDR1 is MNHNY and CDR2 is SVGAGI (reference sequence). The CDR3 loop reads CASSYSTEMNTEAFF. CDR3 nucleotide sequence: TGTGCCAGCAGTTACTCTACAGAAATGAACACTGAAGCTTTCTTT.

The CDR3 region is CATGTGPYEQYF. The CDR3 DNA reads as TGTGCCACCGGGACAGGACCCTACGAGCAGTACTTC. The chain carries TRBV2 and TRBJ2-7; 8 bases match TRBD1. CDR1 is SNHLY, CDR2 FYNNEI, per germline. The CDR3 loop spans 12 amino acids. After removal of 10 bases from V and 2 bases from J, the junction contained 4 bases not matched to a gene.

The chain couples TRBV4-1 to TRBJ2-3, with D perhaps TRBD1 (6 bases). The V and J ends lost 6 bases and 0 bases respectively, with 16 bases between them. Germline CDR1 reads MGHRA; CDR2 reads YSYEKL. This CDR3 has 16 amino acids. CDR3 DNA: TGCGCCAGCAGATCACGGGACACCTCTAGCACAGATACGCAGTATTTT. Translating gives CASRSRDTSSTDTQYF.

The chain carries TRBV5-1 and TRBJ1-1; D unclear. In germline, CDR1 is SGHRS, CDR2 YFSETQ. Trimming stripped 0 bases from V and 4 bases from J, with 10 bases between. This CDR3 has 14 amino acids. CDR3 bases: TGCGCCAGCAGCTTGGAAGGGTGGAGCACTGAAGCTTTCTTT. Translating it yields CASSLEGWSTEAFF.

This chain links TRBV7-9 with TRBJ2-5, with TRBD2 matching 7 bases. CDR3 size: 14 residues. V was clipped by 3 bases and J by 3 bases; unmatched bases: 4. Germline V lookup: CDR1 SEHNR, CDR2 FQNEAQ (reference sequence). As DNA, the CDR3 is TGTGCCAGCAGCTTTCGCGGGAGTGAAGAGACCCAGTACTTC. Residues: CASSFRGSEETQYF.

The CDR3: CASSLLAGRYEQYF. CDR3 in DNA: TGTGCCAGCAGTTTATTAGCGGGAAGATACGAGCAGTACTTC. The V and J genes are TRBV28 and TRBJ2-7; 8 nucleotides line up with TRBD2. The V and J ends lost 1 base and 4 bases, in that order; junction bases with no gene match: 3. Looked up from germline, CDR1 is MDHEN and CDR2 is SYDVKM. The CDR3 totals 14 residues.

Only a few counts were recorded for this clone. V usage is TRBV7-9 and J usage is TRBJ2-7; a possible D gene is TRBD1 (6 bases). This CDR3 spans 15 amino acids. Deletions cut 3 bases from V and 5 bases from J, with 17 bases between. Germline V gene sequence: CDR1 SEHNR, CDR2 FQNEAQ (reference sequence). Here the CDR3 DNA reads TGTGCCAGCAGCTTGGGCGAAGGCCAGGGGAACGAGCAGTACTTC. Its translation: CASSLGEGQGNEQYF.

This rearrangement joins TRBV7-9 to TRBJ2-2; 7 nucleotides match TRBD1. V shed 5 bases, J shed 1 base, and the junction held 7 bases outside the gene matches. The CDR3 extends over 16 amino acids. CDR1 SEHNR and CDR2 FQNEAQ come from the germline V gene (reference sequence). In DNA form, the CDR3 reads TGTGCCAGCAGCCAACAACGGGACAGGAACACCGGGGAGCTGTTTTTT. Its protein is CASSQQRDRNTGELFF.

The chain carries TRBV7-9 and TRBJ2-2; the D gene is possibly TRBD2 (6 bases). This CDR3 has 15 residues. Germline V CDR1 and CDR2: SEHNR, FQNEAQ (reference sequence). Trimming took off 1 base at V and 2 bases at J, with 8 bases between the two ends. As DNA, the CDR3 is TGTGCCAGCAGCTTAGGCGGGAAAAACACCGGGGAGCTGTTTTTT. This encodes CASSLGGKNTGELFF.

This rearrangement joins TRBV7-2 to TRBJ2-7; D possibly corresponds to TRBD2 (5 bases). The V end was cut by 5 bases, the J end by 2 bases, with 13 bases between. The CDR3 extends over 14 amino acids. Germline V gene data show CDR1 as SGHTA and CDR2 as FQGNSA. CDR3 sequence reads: CASSHRSSAYEQYF. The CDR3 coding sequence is TGTGCCAGCAGCCACCGGAGTAGCGCCTACGAGCAGTACTTC. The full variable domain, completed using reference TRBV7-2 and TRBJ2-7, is GAGVSQSPSNKVTEKGKDVELRCDPISGHTALYWYRQSLGQGLEFLIYFQGNSAPDKSGLPSDRFSAERTGGSVSTLTIQRTQQEDSAVYLCASSHRSSAYEQYFGPGTRLTVT.

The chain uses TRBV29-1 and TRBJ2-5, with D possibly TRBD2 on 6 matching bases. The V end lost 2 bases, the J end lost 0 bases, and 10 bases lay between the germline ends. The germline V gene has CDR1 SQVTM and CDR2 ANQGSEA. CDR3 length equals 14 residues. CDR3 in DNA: TGCAGCGTTGAACTTGCGGGGTACCAAGAGACCCAGTACTTC. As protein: CSVELAGYQETQYF. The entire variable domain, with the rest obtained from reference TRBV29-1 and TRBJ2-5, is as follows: SAVISQKPSRDICQRGTSLTIQCQVDSQVTMMFWYRQQPGQSLTLIATANQGSEATYESGFVIDKFPISRPNLTFSTLTVSNMSPEDSSIYLCSVELAGYQETQYFGPGTRLLVL.

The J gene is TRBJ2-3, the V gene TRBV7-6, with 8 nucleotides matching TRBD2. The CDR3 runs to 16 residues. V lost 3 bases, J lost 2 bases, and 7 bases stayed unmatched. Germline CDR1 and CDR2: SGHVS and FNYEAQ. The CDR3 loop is CASSFRAGVNTDTQYF. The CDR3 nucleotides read TGTGCCAGCAGCTTTAGAGCGGGAGTGAACACAGATACGCAGTATTTT. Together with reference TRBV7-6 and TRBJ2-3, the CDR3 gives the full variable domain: GAGVSQSPRYKVTKRGQDVALRCDPISGHVSLYWYRQALGQGPEFLTYFNYEAQQDKSGLPNDRFSAERPEGSISTLTIQRTEQRDSAMYRCASSFRAGVNTDTQYFGPGTRLTVL.

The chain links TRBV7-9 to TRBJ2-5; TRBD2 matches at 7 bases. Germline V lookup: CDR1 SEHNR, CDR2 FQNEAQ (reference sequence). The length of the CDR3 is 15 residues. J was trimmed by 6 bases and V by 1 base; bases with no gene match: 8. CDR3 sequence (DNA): TGTGCCAGCAGCTTAGAGGGACTAAGGCAGAAGACCCAGTACTTC. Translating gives CASSLEGLRQKTQYF.

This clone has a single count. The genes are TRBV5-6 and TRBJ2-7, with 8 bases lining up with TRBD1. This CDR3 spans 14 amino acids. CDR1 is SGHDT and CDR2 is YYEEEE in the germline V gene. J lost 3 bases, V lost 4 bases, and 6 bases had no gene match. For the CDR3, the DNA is TGTGCCAGCAGCGGTGACAGGGGTGTCTACGAGCAGTACTTC. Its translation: CASSGDRGVYEQYF.

The CDR3 coding sequence is TGTGCCAGCAGCCTCCGGGCCGACGCATACGGGGCAACTAATGAAAAACTGTTTTTT. Translated, it gives CASSLRADAYGATNEKLFF. V usage is TRBV7-2 and J usage is TRBJ1-4; the D is unclear. Germline lookup yields CDR1 SGHTA and CDR2 FQGNSA. Trimming shortened V by 5 bases and J by 0 bases, and 22 bases separated the two germline ends. The CDR3 covers 19 residues.

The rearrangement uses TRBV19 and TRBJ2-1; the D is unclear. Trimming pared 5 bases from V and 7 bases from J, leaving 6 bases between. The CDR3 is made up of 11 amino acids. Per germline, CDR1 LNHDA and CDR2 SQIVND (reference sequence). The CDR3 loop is CASSVLNEQFF. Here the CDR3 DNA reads TGTGCCAGTAGTGTTCTAAATGAGCAGTTCTTC.

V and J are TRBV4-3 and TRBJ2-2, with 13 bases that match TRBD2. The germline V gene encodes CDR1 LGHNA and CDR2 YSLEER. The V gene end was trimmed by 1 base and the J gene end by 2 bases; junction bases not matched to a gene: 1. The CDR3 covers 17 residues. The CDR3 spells CASSQGTSGGNTGELFF. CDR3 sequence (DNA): TGCGCCAGCAGCCAAGGGACTAGCGGGGGCAACACCGGGGAGCTGTTTTTT.

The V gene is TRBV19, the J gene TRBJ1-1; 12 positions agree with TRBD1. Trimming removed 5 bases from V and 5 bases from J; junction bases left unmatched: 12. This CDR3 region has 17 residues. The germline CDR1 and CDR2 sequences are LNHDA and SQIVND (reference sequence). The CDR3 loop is CASSFDRDRGLGTEAFF. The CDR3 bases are TGTGCCAGTAGTTTCGACCGGGACAGGGGGCTAGGAACTGAAGCTTTCTTT.

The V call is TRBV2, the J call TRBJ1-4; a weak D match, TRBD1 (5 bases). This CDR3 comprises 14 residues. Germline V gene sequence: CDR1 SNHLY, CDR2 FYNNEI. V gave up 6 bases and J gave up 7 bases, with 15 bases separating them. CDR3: CASRSRGAGEKLFF. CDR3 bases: TGTGCCAGCAGGTCTCGAGGGGCGGGTGAAAAACTGTTTTTT. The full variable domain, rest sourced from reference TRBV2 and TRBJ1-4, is EPEVTQTPSHQVTQMGQEVILRCVPISNHLYFYWYRQILGQKVEFLVSFYNNEISEKSEIFDDQFSVERPDGSNFTLKIRSTKLEDSAMYFCASRSRGAGEKLFFGSGTQLSVL.

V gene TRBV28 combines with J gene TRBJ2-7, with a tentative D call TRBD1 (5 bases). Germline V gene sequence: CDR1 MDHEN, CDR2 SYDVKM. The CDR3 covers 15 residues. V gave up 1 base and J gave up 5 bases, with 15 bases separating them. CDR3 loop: CASSLLWQGGNEQYF. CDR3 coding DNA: TGTGCCAGCAGTTTATTGTGGCAGGGCGGCAACGAGCAGTACTTC.

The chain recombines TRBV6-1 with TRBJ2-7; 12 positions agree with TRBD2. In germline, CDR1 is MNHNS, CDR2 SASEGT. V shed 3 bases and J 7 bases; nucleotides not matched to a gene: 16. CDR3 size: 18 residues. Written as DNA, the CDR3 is TGTGCCAGCAGTGATGTGCTAGCGGGAGGGCCTGGTGCGGGTGAGCAGTACTTC. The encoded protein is CASSDVLAGGPGAGEQYF.

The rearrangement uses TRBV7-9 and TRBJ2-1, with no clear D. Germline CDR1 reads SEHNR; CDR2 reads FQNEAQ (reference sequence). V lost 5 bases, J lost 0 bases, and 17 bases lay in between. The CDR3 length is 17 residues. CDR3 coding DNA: TGTGCCAGCAGCCCAGACGCAAAAGCCAACTCCTACAATGAGCAGTTCTTC. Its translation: CASSPDAKANSYNEQFF.

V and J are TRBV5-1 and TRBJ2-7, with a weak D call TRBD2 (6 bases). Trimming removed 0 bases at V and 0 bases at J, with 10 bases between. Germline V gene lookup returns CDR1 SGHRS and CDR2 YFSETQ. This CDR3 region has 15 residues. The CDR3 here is CASSLGGGRSYEQYF. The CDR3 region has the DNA TGCGCCAGCAGCTTGGGGGGAGGACGCTCCTACGAGCAGTACTTC.